Below are 7 T cell receptor beta chains sequenced from a single sample in a study of blood T cell repertoires in COVID-19. The data were produced by immunoSEQ multiplex PCR, yet TCRdb's version contains in-frame clones alone and is incomplete. The table shows 150,000 to 200,000 clones, with around 81% occurring only once. Specimen: PBMCs or T cells enriched from blood (not recorded which). The receptors here all came from a man aged 35-49 years who had recovered from COVID-19.

V usage is TRBV10-2 and J usage is TRBJ1-2, with TRBD1 as a possible D gene (6 bases). V was shortened by 2 bases and J by 8 bases, with 24 bases between the two germline ends. Germline CDR1 is WSHSY and CDR2 is SAAADI. This CDR3 has 17 amino acids. The CDR3 spells CASSEKGEGHSLWGYTF. In nucleotides, the CDR3 is TGCGCCAGCAGTGAGAAGGGGGAGGGCCACTCTCTATGGGGCTACACCTTC.

CDR3 protein: CASSFWRQVSYEQYF. The CDR3 nucleotides read TGTGCCAGCAGCTTTTGGCGCCAGGTCTCCTACGAGCAGTACTTC. This sequence joins TRBV5-6 and TRBJ2-7, with no clear D. The CDR3 totals 15 residues. Looked up from germline, CDR1 is SGHDT and CDR2 is YYEEEE. V was trimmed by 2 bases and J by 0 bases, leaving 12 bases between them.

The chain joins TRBV5-6 to TRBJ2-3; the match to TRBD1 covers 7 bases. CDR3 length: 14 residues. Germline lookup yields CDR1 SGHDT and CDR2 YYEEEE. V lost 3 bases and J lost 1; bases outside the gene matches: 2. The CDR3 spells CASSSGGGTDTQYF. The CDR3 DNA reads TGTGCCAGCAGCTCAGGGGGAGGCACAGATACGCAGTATTTT.

The chain uses TRBV6-1 and TRBJ1-2; tentative D call: TRBD1 (5 bases). V lost 3 bases and J lost 4, with 15 bases in between. CDR1 and CDR2 from the germline V gene are MNHNS and SASEGT. CDR3 length equals 15 residues. In DNA, the CDR3 is TGTGCCAGCAGTGACGGGGGGGTCGGAAGCTATGGCTACACCTTC. Translated: CASSDGGVGSYGYTF.

The V gene is TRBV10-3, the J gene TRBJ1-2, with 7 bases lining up with TRBD1. The CDR3 consists of 11 residues. V lost 2 bases to trimming and J lost 13 bases; unmatched junction nucleotides: 4. Germline CDR1 ENHRY, CDR2 SYGVKD. DNA for the CDR3: TGTGCCATCAGTGAGGGGACAGCTCCCACCTTC. Its protein product is CAISEGTAPTF.

This clone is medium-sized (0.01 to 0.1%) within its sample. The rearrangement uses TRBV30 and TRBJ1-4, with unresolved D. The germline CDR1 and CDR2 sequences are GTSNPN and SVGIG (reference sequence). The CDR3 sequence is 12 residues long. V was cut by 0 bases and J by 8 bases, with 7 bases left in between. CDR3 amino acids: CAWSVLREKLFF. CDR3 in DNA: TGTGCCTGGAGTGTACTACGAGAAAAACTGTTTTTT.

This chain connects TRBV5-4 to TRBJ2-1; 7 bases line up with TRBD1. Germline values: CDR1 SGHNT, CDR2 YYREEE (reference sequence). Trimming took 5 bases from V and 1 from J; bases not matched to a gene: 6. The CDR3 is 15 amino acids. The CDR3 region is CASSYGTESYNEQFF. The CDR3 region has the DNA TGTGCCAGCAGTTACGGGACAGAGTCCTACAATGAGCAGTTCTTC. The whole variable domain, remainder taken from reference TRBV5-4 and TRBJ2-1, is ETGVTQSPTHLIKTRGQQVTLRCSSQSGHNTVSWYQQALGQGPQFIFQYYREEENGRGNFPPRFSGLQFPNYSSELNVNALELDDSALYLCASSYGTESYNEQFFGPGTRLTVL.